This TCR beta chain was recovered during a study of STAT3 mutations in large granular lymphocyte leukemia. General study points: In some patients, a small highly pathogenic clone possibly went undetected. Every T-cell large granular lymphocyte leukemia patient had at least one immunodominant TCR beta clonotype.

V gave up 5 bases and J gave up 9 bases, with 10 bases separating them. The CDR3 loop spans 11 amino acids. Germline V CDR1 and CDR2: MNHNY, SVGAGI (reference sequence). TCRbeta libraries averaged around 40,000 productive templates per sample. Generated by immunoSEQ multiplex PCR, the TCRdb table keeps only in-frame clones and is missing some. The sample includes a few thousand clones, about 53% of them seen just once. This clone was detected a few times. Its antigen is unknown. Sequenced: peripheral blood mononuclear cells. J is TRBJ1-1 and V is TRBV6-6; D gene uncertain. The receptor was derived from a man between 60 and 70 years old with T-cell large granular lymphocyte leukemia. Some clones in this sample may be carry-over from other donors' samples. The CDR3, as DNA: TGTGCCAGCAGTCAACCGCCTAAAGCTTTCTTT. Translated: CASSQPPKAFF.